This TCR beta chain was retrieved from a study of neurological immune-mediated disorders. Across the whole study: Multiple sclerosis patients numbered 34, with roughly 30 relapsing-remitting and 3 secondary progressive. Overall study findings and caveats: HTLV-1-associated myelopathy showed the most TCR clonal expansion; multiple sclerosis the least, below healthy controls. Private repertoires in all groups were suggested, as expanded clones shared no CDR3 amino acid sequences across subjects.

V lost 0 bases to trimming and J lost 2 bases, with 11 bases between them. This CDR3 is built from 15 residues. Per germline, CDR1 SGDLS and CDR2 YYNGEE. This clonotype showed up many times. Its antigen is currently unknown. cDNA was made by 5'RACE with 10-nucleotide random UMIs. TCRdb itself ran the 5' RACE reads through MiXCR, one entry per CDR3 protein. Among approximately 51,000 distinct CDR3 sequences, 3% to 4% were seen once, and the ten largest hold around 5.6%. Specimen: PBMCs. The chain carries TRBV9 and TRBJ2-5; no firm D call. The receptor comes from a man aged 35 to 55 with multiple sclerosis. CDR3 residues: CASSVEGSQQETQYF. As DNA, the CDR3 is TGTGCCAGCAGCGTAGAGGGCAGCCAACAAGAGACCCAGTACTTC.